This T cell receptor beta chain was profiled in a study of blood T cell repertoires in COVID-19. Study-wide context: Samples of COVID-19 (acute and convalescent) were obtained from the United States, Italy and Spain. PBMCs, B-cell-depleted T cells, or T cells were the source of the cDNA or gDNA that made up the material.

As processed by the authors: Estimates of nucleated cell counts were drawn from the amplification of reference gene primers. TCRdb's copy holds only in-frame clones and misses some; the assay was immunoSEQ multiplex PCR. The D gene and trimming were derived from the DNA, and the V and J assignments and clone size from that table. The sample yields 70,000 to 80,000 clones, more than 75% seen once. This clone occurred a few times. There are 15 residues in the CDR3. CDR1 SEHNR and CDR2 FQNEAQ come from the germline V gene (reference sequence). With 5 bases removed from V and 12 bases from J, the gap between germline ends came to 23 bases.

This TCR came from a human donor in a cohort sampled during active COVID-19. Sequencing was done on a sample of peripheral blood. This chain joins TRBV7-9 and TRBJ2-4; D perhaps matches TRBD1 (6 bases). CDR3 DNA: TGTGCCAGCAGCCTGTTCCGAGACACGGACAGAGCTCAGTACTTC. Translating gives CASSLFRDTDRAQYF.